This T cell receptor beta chain is from a study of early T cells in non-severe SARS-CoV-2 infection. Study-wide background: The chains were unpaired, and the sequenced material was bulk RNA from unsorted whole blood. Study results and caveats: A preference for anti-spike CD8 responses marked VDJdb matching, which missed private and CD4 specificities.

The CDR3 length is 20 residues. Trimming took 1 base from V and 2 from J; bases not matched to a gene: 15. Per germline, CDR1 MGHRA and CDR2 YSYEKL. TCRdb re-called the 5' RACE reads with MiXCR, one entry per CDR3 protein. The table records 60,000 to 85,000 distinct CDR3 sequences, roughly a sixth of them present only once. This clonotype was counted only a few times. No antigen is known for it. This receptor was taken from an adult who was a healthcare worker with PCR-confirmed SARS-CoV-2 infection or an uninfected control (not recorded which). Sequenced material: whole blood. The chain joins TRBV4-1 to TRBJ2-7; 12 bases match TRBD2. CDR3 DNA: TGCGCCAGCAGCCAAGTCTTAGGGGCGACTAGCGGGAGTAATGCCTACGAGCAGTACTTC. Residues: CASSQVLGATSGSNAYEQYF.